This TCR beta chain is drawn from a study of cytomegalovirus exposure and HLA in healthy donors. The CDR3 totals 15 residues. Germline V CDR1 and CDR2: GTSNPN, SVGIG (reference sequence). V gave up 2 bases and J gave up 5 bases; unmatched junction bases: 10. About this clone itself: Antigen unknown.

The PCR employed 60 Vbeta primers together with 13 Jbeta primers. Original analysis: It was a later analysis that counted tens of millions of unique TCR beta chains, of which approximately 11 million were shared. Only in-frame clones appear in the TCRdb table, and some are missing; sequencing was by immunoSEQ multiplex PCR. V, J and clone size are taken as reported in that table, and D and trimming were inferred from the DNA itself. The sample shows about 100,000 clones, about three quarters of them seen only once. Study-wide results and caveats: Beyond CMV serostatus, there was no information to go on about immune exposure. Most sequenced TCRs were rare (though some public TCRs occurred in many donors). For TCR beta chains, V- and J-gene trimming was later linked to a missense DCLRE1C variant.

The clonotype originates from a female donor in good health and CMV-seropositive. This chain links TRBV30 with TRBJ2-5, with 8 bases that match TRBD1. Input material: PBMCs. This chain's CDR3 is CAWSLGPRGRETQYF. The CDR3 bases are TGTGCCTGGAGTTTGGGCCCCAGGGGGCGGGAGACCCAGTACTTC.